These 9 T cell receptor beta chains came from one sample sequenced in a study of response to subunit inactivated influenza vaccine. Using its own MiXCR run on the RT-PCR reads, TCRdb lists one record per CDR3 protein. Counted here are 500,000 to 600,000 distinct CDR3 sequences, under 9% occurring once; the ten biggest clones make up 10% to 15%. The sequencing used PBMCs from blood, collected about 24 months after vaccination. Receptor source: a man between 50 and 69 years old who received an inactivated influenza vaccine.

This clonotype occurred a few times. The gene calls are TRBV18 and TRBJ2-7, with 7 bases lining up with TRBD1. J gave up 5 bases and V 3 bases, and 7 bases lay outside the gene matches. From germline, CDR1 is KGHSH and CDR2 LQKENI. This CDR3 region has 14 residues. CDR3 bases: TGTGCCAGCTCACCCTCGACAGGGTACGACGAGCAGTACTTC. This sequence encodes CASSPSTGYDEQYF.

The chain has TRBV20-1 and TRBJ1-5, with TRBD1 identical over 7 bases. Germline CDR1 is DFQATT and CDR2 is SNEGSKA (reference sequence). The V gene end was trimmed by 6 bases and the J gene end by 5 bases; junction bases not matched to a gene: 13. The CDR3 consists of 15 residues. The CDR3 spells CSAPPRQGFDQPQHF. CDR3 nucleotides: TGCAGTGCCCCCCCGCGACAGGGTTTCGATCAGCCCCAGCATTTT.

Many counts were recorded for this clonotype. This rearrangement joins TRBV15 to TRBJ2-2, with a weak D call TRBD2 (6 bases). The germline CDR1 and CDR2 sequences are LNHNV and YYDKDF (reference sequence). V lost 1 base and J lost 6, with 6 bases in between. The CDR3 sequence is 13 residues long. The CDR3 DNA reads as TGTGCCACCAGCAGAGGGGGGGCCGGGGAGCTGTTTTTT. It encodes CATSRGGAGELFF.

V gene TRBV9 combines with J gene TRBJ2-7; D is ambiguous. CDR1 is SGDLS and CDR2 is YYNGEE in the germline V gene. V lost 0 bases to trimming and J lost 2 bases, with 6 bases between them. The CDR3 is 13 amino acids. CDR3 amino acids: CASSVGNTYEQYF. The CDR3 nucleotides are TGTGCCAGCAGCGTAGGGAATACCTACGAGCAGTACTTC.

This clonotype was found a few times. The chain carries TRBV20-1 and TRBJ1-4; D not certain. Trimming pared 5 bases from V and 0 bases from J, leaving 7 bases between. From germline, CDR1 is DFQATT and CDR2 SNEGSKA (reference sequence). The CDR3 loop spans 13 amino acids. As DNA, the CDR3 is TGCAGTGCTTCAGGCGCAACTAATGAAAAACTGTTTTTT. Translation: CSASGATNEKLFF.

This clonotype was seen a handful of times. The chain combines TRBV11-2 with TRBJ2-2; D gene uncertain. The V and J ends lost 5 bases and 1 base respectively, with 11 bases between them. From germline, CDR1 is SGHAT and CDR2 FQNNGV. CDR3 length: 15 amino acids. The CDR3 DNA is TGTGCCAGCAGCCCAACCGTCCTGAACACCGGGGAGCTGTTTTTT. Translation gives CASSPTVLNTGELFF.

CDR3 bases: TGTGCCAGCAGTGAAGGGGGCGCCAACTATGGCTACACCTTC. It specifies CASSEGGANYGYTF. This chain connects TRBV2 to TRBJ1-2; weak D call: TRBD1 (5 bases). This CDR3 region has 14 residues. Germline loops: CDR1 SNHLY, CDR2 FYNNEI. Trimming took off 1 base at V and 2 bases at J, with 8 bases between the two ends. Using reference TRBV2 and TRBJ1-2 for the parts outside the CDR3, the full variable domain is EPEVTQTPSHQVTQMGQEVILRCVPISNHLYFYWYRQILGQKVEFLVSFYNNEISEKSEIFDDQFSVERPDGSNFTLKIRSTKLEDSAMYFCASSEGGANYGYTFGSGTRLTVV.

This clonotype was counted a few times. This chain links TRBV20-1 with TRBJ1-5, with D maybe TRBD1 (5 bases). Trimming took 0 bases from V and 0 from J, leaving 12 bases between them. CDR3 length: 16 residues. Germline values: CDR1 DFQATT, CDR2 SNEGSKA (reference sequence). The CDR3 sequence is CSARDLDTYSNQPQHF. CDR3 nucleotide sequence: TGCAGTGCTAGAGATCTGGACACCTATAGCAATCAGCCCCAGCATTTT.

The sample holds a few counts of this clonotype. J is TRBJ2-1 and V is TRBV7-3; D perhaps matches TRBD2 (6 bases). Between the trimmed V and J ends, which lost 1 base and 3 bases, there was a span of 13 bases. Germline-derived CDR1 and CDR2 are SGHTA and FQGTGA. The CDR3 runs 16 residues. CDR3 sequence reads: CASSLKPGLNYNEQFF. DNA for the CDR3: TGTGCCAGCAGCTTAAAACCGGGACTGAACTACAATGAGCAGTTCTTC.